Below are 8 T cell receptor beta chains sequenced from a single sample in a study of prognosis after radiotherapy for stage I lung cancer. Two-round multiplex PCR on genomic DNA was the method by which TCR beta CDR3 was amplified. First-round PCR, the initial amplification, used primers specific to each TRBV and TRBJ gene. Via MiXCR, TCRdb re-called the multiplex PCR reads, giving one row per CDR3 protein. The sample yields around 63,000 distinct CDR3 sequences, roughly 29% seen once. Specimen: PBMCs, collected before or after stereotactic body radiation therapy (not recorded which). These receptors were collected from a donor at least 50 years old with non-small cell lung cancer.

For this clonotype: One end of the junction varies from germline; a read error may be responsible. This rearrangement joins TRBV27 to TRBJ2-1, with no clear D. From germline, CDR1 is MNHEY and CDR2 SMNVEV (reference sequence). CDR3 length: 16 amino acids. CDR3 region: CASSPDGGDSYNEHFF. CDR3 in DNA: TGTGCCAGCAGTCCGGACGGTGGGGATTCTTACAATGAGCATTTCTTC.

This clonotype was detected a few times. A read error may be the cause here, since a much bigger clone is one base away. The rearrangement joins TRBV7-9 to TRBJ1-5; D remains unclear. The CDR3 is made up of 12 amino acids. Germline values: CDR1 SEHNR, CDR2 FQNEAQ (reference sequence). Trimming removed 6 bases at V and 5 bases at J, with 8 bases between. CDR3 amino acids: CASSKRDQPQHF. The CDR3 DNA reads TGTGCCAGCAGTAAGCGGGATCAGCCCCAGCATTTT.

This clonotype was seen many times. The rearrangement links TRBV2 to TRBJ1-6; 8 bases align to TRBD1. J gave up 11 bases and V 9 bases, and 12 bases lay outside the gene matches. The CDR3 contains 14 residues. Germline loops: CDR1 SNHLY, CDR2 FYNNEI. CDR3 in amino acids: CASGTRGRGPPLHF. As DNA, the CDR3 is TGTGCCAGTGGGACCAGGGGGCGAGGTCCACCCCTCCACTTT.

This clonotype was detected ten times or more. The V and J genes are TRBV11-3 and TRBJ2-1; D is perhaps TRBD2 (6 bases). The CDR3 consists of 16 residues. From germline, CDR1 is SGHNT and CDR2 YENEEA. V gave up 5 bases and J gave up 0 bases, with 14 bases separating them. The CDR3 reads CASSPGGQNSYNEQFF. The CDR3 nucleotides read TGTGCCAGCAGCCCAGGAGGGCAAAACTCCTACAATGAGCAGTTCTTC.

As to this clonotype: An end of the junction differs from the germline gene, which may be a read error. This rearrangement joins TRBV20-1 to TRBJ1-2; D may be TRBD1 (5 bases). The CDR3 length is 14 residues. In germline, CDR1 is DFQATT, CDR2 SNEGSKA (reference sequence). CDR3 in DNA: TGCAGTGCTAGAGATTGGACAATAGCTTATGGCTACATCTTC. Translation gives CSARDWTIAYGYIF.

This clonotype has just a few counts. V is TRBV19 and J is TRBJ1-1; 12 positions match TRBD1. This CDR3 comprises 15 residues. J was trimmed by 8 bases and V by 0 bases; bases with no gene match: 4. Looked up from germline, CDR1 is LNHDA and CDR2 is SQIVND (reference sequence). This CDR3 reads CASSIDGTGGSEAFF. The CDR3 coding sequence is TGTGCCAGTAGTATAGATGGGACAGGGGGCTCCGAAGCTTTCTTT.

This clonotype came up once. This likely came from a read error, as a far larger clone is one base away. The V call is TRBV6-4, the J call TRBJ1-2, with 10 positions matching TRBD1. Trimming cost V 8 bases and J 4 bases; bases outside gene matches: 10. The germline V gene encodes CDR1 MRHNA and CDR2 SNTAGT. The CDR3 is made up of 15 amino acids. For the CDR3, the DNA is TGTGCCAGCGGGGGAAGACAGGGGGCCGGCTATGGCTACACCTTC. Translated: CASGGRQGAGYGYTF.

This clonotype was counted many times. The chain couples TRBV20-1 to TRBJ2-5, with D possibly being TRBD2 (6 bases). The CDR3 has 13 residues. In germline, CDR1 is DFQATT, CDR2 SNEGSKA (reference sequence). The ends were cut back, 0 bases at V and 7 bases at J, with 12 bases in the middle. CDR3 protein: CSARDPGEATQYF. The CDR3 DNA sequence: TGCAGTGCTAGAGATCCGGGGGAGGCGACCCAGTACTTC.